The 29 T cell receptor beta chains reported below all come from one sample, sequenced in a study of cytomegalovirus exposure and HLA in healthy donors. Here immunoSEQ multiplex PCR was the method, and the copy in TCRdb shows in-frame clones only, minus some. The data hold 120,000 or so clones, with about 91% observed a single time. Sample: PBMCs. These receptors all stem from a woman between 18 and 29 years old in good health and CMV-seronegative.

This rearrangement joins TRBV2 to TRBJ1-2; D gene unclear. Germline lookup yields CDR1 SNHLY and CDR2 FYNNEI. The length of the CDR3 is 12 residues. Trimming pared 11 bases from V and 1 base from J, leaving 11 bases between. CDR3 residues: CAAEDFNYGYTF. DNA for the CDR3: TGTGCCGCCGAGGATTTTAACTATGGCTACACCTTC.

This chain uses TRBV16 with TRBJ2-3; a weak D match, TRBD1 (5 bases). Germline CDR1 and CDR2: KGHSY and FQNENV. V lost 5 bases and J lost 3, with 12 bases in between. The CDR3 runs 14 residues. CDR3 in DNA: TGTGCCAGCAGCAGATTAGGGGTTACAGATACGCAGTATTTT. Translating it yields CASSRLGVTDTQYF.

This chain links TRBV28 with TRBJ1-2, with D perhaps TRBD1 (5 bases). There are 14 residues in the CDR3. The germline V gene encodes CDR1 MDHEN and CDR2 SYDVKM. V lost 6 bases to trimming and J lost 0 bases, with 11 bases between them. The DNA of the CDR3 is TGTGCCAGCAGCCCCCGGGGGTCTAACTATGGCTACACCTTC. Translated, it gives CASSPRGSNYGYTF.

The genes are TRBV6-1 and TRBJ2-3, with 9 bases lining up with TRBD2. The V and J ends lost 4 bases and 0 bases, in that order; junction bases with no gene match: 14. Germline CDR1 is MNHNS and CDR2 is SASEGT. The CDR3 spans 19 residues. CDR3 protein: CASSGGASGAGVSTDTQYF. The CDR3 DNA is TGTGCCAGCAGTGGGGGGGCTAGCGGGGCGGGCGTTAGCACAGATACGCAGTATTTT.

This clone was found a few times. The chain recombines TRBV29-1 with TRBJ1-6; 8 nucleotides align to TRBD1. The CDR3 is 13 amino acids. The J segment lost 7 bases and the V segment lost 6 bases, leaving 5 bases of the junction unmatched. Germline V gene sequence: CDR1 SQVTM, CDR2 ANQGSEA. CDR3 in DNA: TGCAGCGTCGCACAGGGGGGGAATTCACCCCTCCACTTT. As protein: CSVAQGGNSPLHF.

The V gene is TRBV13, the J gene TRBJ1-4; D not certain. The CDR3 is 14 residues long. Trimming cost V 3 bases and J 7 bases, with 12 bases left between them. Germline V gene lookup returns CDR1 PRHDT and CDR2 FYEKMQ (reference sequence). Here the CDR3 DNA reads TGTGCCAGCAGCTTTGGCGGATACGGTGAAAAACTGTTTTTT. It is translated as CASSFGGYGEKLFF.

This clone was seen a few times. The chain has TRBV20-1 and TRBJ1-5, with D unresolved. Germline lookup yields CDR1 DFQATT and CDR2 SNEGSKA (reference sequence). Deletions cut 4 bases from V and 9 bases from J, with 7 bases between. There are 10 residues in the CDR3. The CDR3 is CSANSRPQHF. The CDR3 bases are TGCAGTGCTAACTCGAGGCCCCAGCATTTT.

This clone appeared a few times. The V call is TRBV27, the J call TRBJ2-3, with TRBD2 matching over 7 bases. Trimming at V came to 5 bases and at J to 4 bases, leaving 9 bases not matched to a gene. The CDR3 is 15 amino acids. The germline CDR1 and CDR2 sequences are MNHEY and SMNVEV (reference sequence). The CDR3 loop is CASSPRELGSDTQYF. Here the CDR3 DNA reads TGTGCCAGCAGTCCGCGGGAGCTCGGGTCAGATACGCAGTATTTT.

This rearrangement joins TRBV6-1 to TRBJ2-3, with 11 bases lining up with TRBD1. CDR3 size: 16 residues. Trimming at V came to 4 bases and at J to 4 bases, leaving 7 bases not matched to a gene. Germline V gene lookup returns CDR1 MNHNS and CDR2 SASEGT. In DNA, the CDR3 is TGTGCCAGCAGTGGCAGGGACAGGGGGGGAGCAGATACGCAGTATTTT. Translation gives CASSGRDRGGADTQYF.

The chain couples TRBV5-1 to TRBJ2-7; a weak D match, TRBD1 (5 bases). V shed 0 bases and J shed 3 bases, with 7 bases lying between them. The CDR3 length is 13 residues. From germline, CDR1 is SGHRS and CDR2 YFSETQ. As DNA, the CDR3 is TGCGCCAGCAGCTTGGGACAGAACTACGAGCAGTACTTC. Translation gives CASSLGQNYEQYF. Filled out from reference TRBV5-1 and TRBJ2-7, the complete variable domain reads KAGVTQTPRYLIKTRGQQVTLSCSPISGHRSVSWYQQTPGQGLQFLFEYFSETQRNKGNFPGRFSGRQFSNSRSEMNVSTLELGDSALYLCASSLGQNYEQYFGPGTRLTVT.

The chain combines TRBV28 with TRBJ1-6, with TRBD1 matching over 9 bases. The trim removed 5 bases at V and 8 bases at J, leaving 7 bases unmatched. Germline V gene data show CDR1 as MDHEN and CDR2 as SYDVKM. This CDR3 is built from 15 residues. Written as DNA, the CDR3 is TGTGCCAGCAGTACGCCGACAGGGGGTCATTCACCCCTCCACTTT. It translates to CASSTPTGGHSPLHF.

This chain connects TRBV18 to TRBJ2-1; 11 bases agree with TRBD2. The CDR3 consists of 14 residues. Germline V gene data show CDR1 as KGHSH and CDR2 as LQKENI. Germline trimming cut 1 base from V and 9 bases from J; bases unmatched to any gene: 2. The CDR3 DNA reads TGTGCCAGCTCACCACTGACTAGCGGGGTTGAGCAGTTCTTC. Translation: CASSPLTSGVEQFF.

CDR3 in DNA: TGTGCCAGCAGTTTCCAGGCAATCGCCAATGAGCAGTTCTTC. This gives the protein CASSFQAIANEQFF. V usage is TRBV27 and J usage is TRBJ2-1; D is uncertain. The CDR3 has 14 residues. V was trimmed by 3 bases and J by 6 bases, leaving 12 bases between them. Germline V gives CDR1 MNHEY, CDR2 SMNVEV (reference sequence).

This clone was seen just once. The CDR3 DNA is TGTGCCTGGAGTACAGGTTCTCAGCCCCAGCATTTT. As protein: CAWSTGSQPQHF. The V gene is TRBV30, the J gene TRBJ1-5, with D possibly matching TRBD1 (5 bases). V dropped 2 bases and J dropped 6 bases, with 8 bases sitting between them. CDR3 length: 12 amino acids. The germline CDR1 and CDR2 sequences are GTSNPN and SVGIG (reference sequence).

V gene TRBV29-1 combines with J gene TRBJ1-2; possibly TRBD1 for D (5 bases). Deletions cut 1 base from V and 11 bases from J, with 11 bases between. The CDR3 contains 11 residues. Germline CDR1 reads SQVTM; CDR2 reads ANQGSEA. This chain's CDR3 is CSVEGQGIYTF. CDR3 bases: TGCAGCGTTGAAGGGCAGGGAATTTACACCTTC.

The V gene is TRBV13, the J gene TRBJ1-2; D remains ambiguous. Trimming left V 5 bases short and J 9 bases short, with 16 bases between. The CDR3 runs 13 residues. The germline CDR1 and CDR2 sequences are PRHDT and FYEKMQ (reference sequence). CDR3 residues: CASSPFSGRRYTF. CDR3 in DNA: TGTGCCAGCAGCCCCTTCTCGGGAAGGCGCTACACCTTC.

This rearrangement joins TRBV10-3 to TRBJ2-5; 7 bases match TRBD1. This CDR3 comprises 14 residues. The germline CDR1 and CDR2 sequences are ENHRY and SYGVKD. Trimming cost V 4 bases and J 2 bases; bases outside gene matches: 4. In nucleotides, the CDR3 is TGTGCCATCAGTGGGCCGACAGGGCAAGAGACCCAGTACTTC. Its translation: CAISGPTGQETQYF.

The chain combines TRBV19 with TRBJ1-1; maybe TRBD1 (5 bases). CDR1 is LNHDA and CDR2 is SQIVND in the germline V gene (reference sequence). The CDR3 totals 12 residues. Trimming cost V 7 bases and J 5 bases, with 11 bases left between them. CDR3 coding DNA: TGTGCCAGTACCATGGGGGGGACTGAAGCTTTCTTT. Its protein is CASTMGGTEAFF.

CDR3 sequence reads: CASSSAGGTYNEQFF. The CDR3 nucleotides read TGTGCCAGCAGCTCCGCGGGAGGGACTTACAATGAGCAGTTCTTC. The chain combines TRBV7-6 with TRBJ2-1, with 9 bases matching TRBD2. The length of the CDR3 is 15 residues. The V segment lost 4 bases and the J segment 4 bases; nucleotides outside the gene matches: 5. CDR1 and CDR2 (germline): SGHVS, FNYEAQ.

This clone was counted a single time. This sequence joins TRBV27 and TRBJ1-2; D gene uncertain. CDR1 is MNHEY and CDR2 is SMNVEV in the germline V gene (reference sequence). V shed 6 bases and J shed 3 bases, with 11 bases lying between them. The CDR3 loop spans 13 amino acids. CDR3 coding DNA: TGTGCCAGCAGCCCCGTGGGCGACTATGGCTACACCTTC. This sequence encodes CASSPVGDYGYTF.

The chain recombines TRBV28 with TRBJ1-6, with D perhaps TRBD1 (5 bases). The CDR3 has 12 amino acids. Deletions cut 6 bases from V and 19 bases from J, with 19 bases between. Looked up from germline, CDR1 is MDHEN and CDR2 is SYDVKM. CDR3 nucleotide sequence: TGTGCCAGCAGGCCCCCCCAGGGTGTGGAACACTTT. This codes for CASRPPQGVEHF.

In its sample, this clone was seen once. The V and J genes are TRBV5-1 and TRBJ1-6; 11 bases are shared with TRBD1. This CDR3 has 14 amino acids. Unmatched junction bases numbered 6, after V lost 4 bases and J lost 12 bases. CDR1 and CDR2 (germline): SGHRS, YFSETQ. CDR3 sequence (DNA): TGCGCCAGCAGCACCGGACAGGGGGCAGGACCCCTCCACTTT. The encoded protein is CASSTGQGAGPLHF.

This chain uses TRBV2 with TRBJ1-5; D gene uncertain. The germline V gene has CDR1 SNHLY and CDR2 FYNNEI. With 5 bases removed from V and 3 bases from J, the gap between germline ends came to 8 bases. CDR3 length equals 13 residues. CDR3 in DNA: TGTGCCAGCAGTACGGGGAACAATCAGCCCCAGCATTTT. It encodes CASSTGNNQPQHF.

The J gene is TRBJ1-3, the V gene TRBV28; 11 nucleotides agree with TRBD1. Losses at the gene ends were 6 bases for V and 4 bases for J; bases not matched to a gene: 2. The CDR3 is made up of 14 amino acids. Germline V CDR1 and CDR2: MDHEN, SYDVKM. Here the CDR3 DNA reads TGTGCCAGCAGAGGACAGGGGGCGGGAAACACCATATATTTT. Encoded protein: CASRGQGAGNTIYF.

CDR3 sequence: CASNLVEGQETQYF. The DNA of the CDR3 is TGTGCCAGCAACTTAGTGGAGGGTCAAGAGACCCAGTACTTC. This chain links TRBV28 with TRBJ2-5, with a tentative D call TRBD2 (6 bases). Looked up from germline, CDR1 is MDHEN and CDR2 is SYDVKM. V was trimmed by 7 bases and J by 2 bases, leaving 14 bases between them. The CDR3 loop spans 14 amino acids.

In this sample, this clone turned up once. CDR3 in DNA: TGTGCCAGCAGTCACTTACCCCCGGGACAGGGAGCGCACGATGAGCAGTTCTTC. Translated, it gives CASSHLPPGQGAHDEQFF. The gene calls are TRBV27 and TRBJ2-1, with 9 bases fitting TRBD1. Germline V gives CDR1 MNHEY, CDR2 SMNVEV (reference sequence). V shed 5 bases and J 8 bases; nucleotides not matched to a gene: 19. The CDR3 length is 18 residues.

V gene TRBV28 combines with J gene TRBJ1-5; no clear D gene. The CDR3 is made up of 19 amino acids. CDR1 is MDHEN, CDR2 SYDVKM, per germline. V dropped 5 bases and J dropped 0 bases, with 23 bases sitting between them. In nucleotides, the CDR3 is TGTGCCAGCAGTCCCCGTTTTGCGGGAAAACTTAATAGCAATCAGCCCCAGCATTTT. Its protein is CASSPRFAGKLNSNQPQHF.

This clone was picked up a small number of times. J is TRBJ2-7 and V is TRBV30; tentatively, D is TRBD2 (6 bases). The CDR3 has 16 residues. V was clipped by 1 base and J by 2 bases, with 18 bases between them. Germline V gene data show CDR1 as GTSNPN and CDR2 as SVGIG (reference sequence). CDR3 sequence: CAWSATWLARAYEQYF. CDR3 coding DNA: TGTGCCTGGAGTGCCACCTGGCTAGCGCGAGCCTACGAGCAGTACTTC.

This chain links TRBV28 with TRBJ1-5, with 7 bases fitting TRBD1. Germline V gene lookup returns CDR1 MDHEN and CDR2 SYDVKM. J lost 3 bases, V lost 5 bases, and 10 bases had no gene match. The CDR3 loop spans 16 amino acids. Written as DNA, the CDR3 is TGTGCCAGCAGTAAAATCGGGACAGCCCTCAATCAGCCCCAGCATTTT. It is translated as CASSKIGTALNQPQHF.